In its sample, the clone carrying this TCR beta chain was seen once. This sample is part of a study of technical replicates of blood from several donors. The germline V gene encodes CDR1 MDHEN and CDR2 SYDVKM. Unmatched junction bases numbered 14, after V lost 6 bases and J lost 2 bases. The CDR3 loop spans 18 amino acids. The protocol was immunoSEQ multiplex PCR, while the TCRdb copy is restricted to in-frame clones and leaves out a portion. The sample holds around 71,000 clones, roughly 92% seen once. The source material was T cells isolated from PBMCs. This chain links TRBV28 with TRBJ2-2; 8 bases are shared with TRBD1. This TCR derives from a human donor in good health. The CDR3 bases are TGTGCCAGCAGCTCCATTTTCGGGACAGGAGATAACACCGGGGAGCTGTTTTTT. It translates to CASSSIFGTGDNTGELFF.